The clone carrying this T cell receptor (beta chain) showed up just a few times. Its antigen is unknown. The sorted Tregs were CD4+CD25+CD127-/low cells. TCRdb fed the 5' RACE reads into MiXCR, producing one record per CDR3 protein. This sample carries 50,000 to 70,000 distinct CDR3 sequences, more than 20% of them seen once, and the ten largest clones take 3% to 4%. The V and J ends lost 9 bases and 0 bases respectively, with 15 bases between them. CDR3 length: 14 amino acids. Germline assignment: CDR1 ENHRY and CDR2 SYGVKD. Study findings and constraints: Tumor Treg TCRs overlapped most with tumor naive CD4+ cells.

This chain joins TRBV10-3 and TRBJ2-7, with TRBD1 as a possible D gene (6 bases). This clonotype originated in a female donor with breast cancer. Material for sequencing was tumor-infiltrating Tregs sorted from the breast tumor. CDR3: CAIAKDRSSYEQYF. The CDR3 DNA is TGTGCCATAGCTAAAGACAGGAGCTCCTACGAGCAGTACTTC.